Following are 9 T cell receptor beta chains from one sample sequenced in a study of blood T cell repertoires in COVID-19. The data were produced by immunoSEQ multiplex PCR, yet TCRdb's version contains in-frame clones alone and is incomplete. The data contain some 70,000 clones, around 89% of them singletons. The specimen was peripheral blood. The receptors stem from a man aged 50-59 years with acute or convalescent COVID-19.

The V call is TRBV6-5, the J call TRBJ1-1, with TRBD1 identical over 8 bases. CDR1 and CDR2 (germline): MNHEY, SVGAGI. V lost 7 bases and J lost 1; bases outside the gene matches: 8. The CDR3 runs to 15 residues. The CDR3 sequence is CASTSTGVPNTEAFF. DNA of the CDR3: TGTGCCAGCACTTCGACAGGGGTCCCGAACACTGAAGCTTTCTTT.

This clone is a singleton in its sample. The chain carries TRBV28 and TRBJ1-1, with TRBD1 identical over 7 bases. Per the germline V gene, CDR1 is MDHEN and CDR2 is SYDVKM. CDR3 length: 15 residues. The ends lost 7 bases at V and 1 base at J; junction bases unmatched: 9. The CDR3 region is CASTRGGLPNTEAFF. CDR3 DNA sequence: TGTGCCAGCACTCGAGGGGGCCTCCCGAACACTGAAGCTTTCTTT.

The chain links TRBV5-1 to TRBJ2-2, with 7 bases lining up with TRBD2. The V gene end was trimmed by 2 bases and the J gene end by 6 bases; junction bases not matched to a gene: 7. The CDR3 has 15 amino acids. In germline, CDR1 is SGHRS, CDR2 YFSETQ. The CDR3 DNA reads as TGCGCCAGCAGCTTTGCCGCGGGAGTACCCGGGGAGCTGTTTTTT. Its protein product is CASSFAAGVPGELFF.

The chain joins TRBV2 to TRBJ2-5; no reliable D call. This CDR3 region has 10 residues. Trimming pared 3 bases from V and 11 bases from J, leaving 7 bases between. The germline gives CDR1 SNHLY, CDR2 FYNNEI. CDR3: CASSERSQYF. CDR3 nucleotides: TGTGCCAGCAGTGAGAGAAGTCAGTACTTC.

The chain recombines TRBV5-5 with TRBJ2-7; 7 bases match TRBD1. The junction had 3 bases not matched to a gene; V was cut back by 3 bases and J by 6 bases. This CDR3 has 12 amino acids. Germline CDR1 and CDR2: SGHKS and YYEKEE (reference sequence). The CDR3 DNA reads as TGTGCCAGCAGCTCCGGGACAGCCGAGCAGTACTTC. It yields the protein CASSSGTAEQYF.

This chain joins TRBV5-4 and TRBJ2-3; 11 bases line up with TRBD2. Germline CDR1 is SGHNT and CDR2 is YYREEE (reference sequence). J was trimmed by 5 bases and V by 3 bases; bases with no gene match: 5. This CDR3 is 15 amino acids long. This CDR3 is CASSSLAGGVDTQYF. Written as DNA, the CDR3 is TGTGCCAGCAGCTCTCTAGCGGGAGGTGTAGATACGCAGTATTTT.

This rearrangement joins TRBV24-1 to TRBJ1-2, with 7 bases fitting TRBD1. The germline V gene has CDR1 KGHDR and CDR2 SFDVKD. V dropped 4 bases and J dropped 2; count of bases not matched to a gene: 3. CDR3 length: 14 amino acids. As DNA, the CDR3 is TGTGCCACCAGTGAAAGGACAGGAAACTATGGCTACACCTTC. It codes for CATSERTGNYGYTF.

Regarding this clone: Additional DNA sequences in this sample encode the identical CDR3. The V and J genes are TRBV7-2 and TRBJ2-4, with 7 bases matching TRBD2. This CDR3 is built from 18 residues. V was clipped by 4 bases and J by 0 bases; unmatched bases: 12. Germline V gene lookup returns CDR1 SGHTA and CDR2 FQGNSA. CDR3 in amino acids: CASSSQQPLAGAKNIQYF. The CDR3 bases are TGTGCCAGCAGCTCGCAACAGCCATTAGCGGGAGCCAAAAACATTCAGTACTTC.

The chain is built from TRBV30 and TRBJ1-3; TRBD1 matches 7 bases. The CDR3 has 15 amino acids. Germline lookup yields CDR1 GTSNPN and CDR2 SVGIG (reference sequence). Losses at the gene ends were 4 bases for V and 4 bases for J; bases not matched to a gene: 10. The CDR3 region has the DNA TGTGCCTGGAAGGCAACAGGGGCCACGGGAAACACCATATATTTT. Residues: CAWKATGATGNTIYF.